This T cell receptor beta chain was profiled in a study of T cell clonality in common variable immunodeficiency. Sequencing used immunoSEQ multiplex PCR; TCRdb keeps in-frame clones, though not all of them. There are approximately 81,000 clones in the sample, none observed a single time. This CDR3 has 15 residues. V was clipped by 2 bases and J by 0 bases, with 9 bases between them. Germline V gene lookup returns CDR1 MNHEY and CDR2 SVGEGT. This clone was seen at least ten times. The CDR3 goes on 3 residues after the read ends, and that part is filled in from the germline J gene. This TCR was recovered from a person aged 18-70 years in good health. This chain links TRBV6-2 or TRBV6-3 with TRBJ2-3; tentative D call: TRBD1 (5 bases). Source material: peripheral blood mononuclear cells. Here the CDR3 reads CASSYGAASTDTQYF. CDR3 DNA (partial): TGTGCCAGCAGTTACGGGGCAGCTAGCACAGATACG.